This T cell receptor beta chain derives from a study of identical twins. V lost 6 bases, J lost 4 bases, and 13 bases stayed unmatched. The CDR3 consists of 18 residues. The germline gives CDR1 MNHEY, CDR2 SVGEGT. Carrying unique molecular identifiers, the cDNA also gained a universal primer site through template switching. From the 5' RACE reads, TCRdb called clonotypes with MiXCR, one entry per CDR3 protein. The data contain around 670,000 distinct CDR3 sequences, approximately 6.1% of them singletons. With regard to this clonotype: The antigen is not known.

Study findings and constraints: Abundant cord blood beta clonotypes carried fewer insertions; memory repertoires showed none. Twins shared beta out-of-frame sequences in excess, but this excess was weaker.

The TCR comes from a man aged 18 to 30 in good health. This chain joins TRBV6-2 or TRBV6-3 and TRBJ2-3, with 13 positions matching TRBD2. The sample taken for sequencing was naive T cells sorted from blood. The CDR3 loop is CASRSLIALAGGPDTQYF. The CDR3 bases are TGTGCCAGCAGATCTCTTATCGCACTAGCGGGAGGGCCAGATACGCAGTATTTT.